This T cell receptor beta chain was sequenced in a study of shared clonotypes between healthy human individuals. Study outcomes and limitations: An effect of sequencing depth on clonotype sharing among donors was expected.

Note on this clone: The antigen is not known.

This table comes from immunoSEQ multiplex PCR, and its TCRdb copy is limited to in-frame clones, with some not included. The profile shows a few hundred thousand clones, roughly 80% of them singletons. Germline lookup yields CDR1 SGHRS and CDR2 YFSETQ. There are 15 residues in the CDR3. The J segment lost 9 bases and the V segment lost 2 bases, leaving 8 bases of the junction unmatched. The receptor comes from a woman aged 35 to 49 in good health. Some clones in this sample may be carry-over from other donors' samples. This chain uses TRBV5-1 with TRBJ2-1; 10 bases match TRBD2. The sample consisted of PBMCs. CDR3 loop: CASSLASGRVGEQFF. The CDR3 DNA reads as TGCGCCAGCAGCTTAGCTAGCGGGAGAGTTGGTGAGCAGTTCTTC.